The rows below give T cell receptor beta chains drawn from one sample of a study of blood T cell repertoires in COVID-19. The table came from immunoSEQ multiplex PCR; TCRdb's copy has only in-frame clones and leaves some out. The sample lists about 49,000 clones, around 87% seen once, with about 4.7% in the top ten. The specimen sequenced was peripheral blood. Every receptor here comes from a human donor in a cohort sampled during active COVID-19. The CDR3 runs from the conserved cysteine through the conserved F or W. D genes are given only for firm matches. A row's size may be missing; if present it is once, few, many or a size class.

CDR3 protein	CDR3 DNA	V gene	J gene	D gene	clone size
CASRGQGLGRGNEQFF	TGTGCCAGCAGGGGCCAAGGACTTGGTAGGGGGAATGAGCAGTTCTTC	TRBV7-9	TRBJ2-1	-	-
CASSWDSFNEQFF	TGTGCCAGCAGTTGGGACTCTTTCAATGAGCAGTTCTTC	TRBV12-3/TRBV12-4	TRBJ2-1	-	-
CAAHADSPYEQYF	TGTGCCGCGCATGCGGACAGTCCCTACGAGCAGTACTTC	TRBV6-8	TRBJ2-7	-	-
CASSLTGLGYTF	TGTGCCAGCAGCCTCACAGGGCTCGGCTACACCTTC	TRBV11-2	TRBJ1-2	-	-
CASSRDRGLVDEQFF	TGTGCCAGCAGCCGGGACAGGGGGCTGGTGGATGAGCAGTTCTTC	TRBV7-3	TRBJ2-1	TRBD1	few
CASSSGRATGELFF	TGTGCCAGCAGTAGCGGGAGGGCCACCGGGGAGCTGTTTTTT	TRBV6-2/TRBV6-3	TRBJ2-2	TRBD2	-
CASSRSAGTSIEQYF	TGTGCCAGCTCACGGTCGGCGGGGACGTCTATCGAGCAGTACTTC	TRBV18	TRBJ2-7	-	-
CASSRGQGRPQETQYF	TGTGCCAGCAGCAGGGGACAGGGAAGACCACAAGAGACCCAGTACTTC	TRBV14	TRBJ2-5	TRBD1	-
CASSLTGTPGEQYF	TGTGCCAGCAGCTTAACGGGGACTCCGGGGGAGCAGTACTTC	TRBV7-6	TRBJ2-7	-	once
CACRGQGAYEQYF	TGTGCCTGTCGCGGACAGGGGGCCTACGAGCAGTACTTC	TRBV25-1	TRBJ2-7	TRBD1	-
CASSAAGTSYNEQFF	TGTGCCAGCAGCGCCGCCGGGACTAGTTACAATGAGCAGTTCTTC	TRBV7-2	TRBJ2-1	TRBD2	-
CASSPRTGTNTGELFF	TGTGCCAGCAGCCCACGGACTGGGACGAACACCGGGGAGCTGTTTTTT	TRBV7-9	TRBJ2-2	-	once
CASSRGTATQETQYF	TGTGCCAGCAGCAGGGGGACAGCGACCCAAGAGACCCAGTACTTC	TRBV9	TRBJ2-5	TRBD1	-
CASSLVAGGPGHEQYF	TGTGCCAGCAGCTTAGTAGCGGGAGGGCCGGGCCACGAGCAGTACTTC	TRBV7-8	TRBJ2-7	TRBD2	-
CATSDLGGTEYTDTQYF	TGTGCCACCAGTGATTTGGGGGGGACAGAGTACACAGATACGCAGTATTTT	TRBV24-1	TRBJ2-3	-	-
CASSSTSGTDTQYF	TGCGCCAGCAGCTCGACTAGCGGCACAGATACGCAGTATTTT	TRBV5-1	TRBJ2-3	TRBD2	-
CASSITGGDQPQHF	TGTGCCAGTAGTATTACCGGGGGGGATCAGCCCCAGCATTTT	TRBV19	TRBJ1-5	-	-
CASSLAGVNEQFF	TGTGCCAGCAGCTTAGCGGGAGTCAATGAGCAGTTCTTC	TRBV7-9	TRBJ2-1	-	few
CASSQVGRESVVPGELFF	TGCGCCAGCAGCCAAGTAGGGCGGGAGAGCGTCGTACCCGGGGAGCTGTTTTTT	TRBV4-1	TRBJ2-2	TRBD2	few
CASSLAETGNTIYF	TGTGCCAGCAGTTTAGCAGAAACTGGAAACACCATATATTTT	TRBV28	TRBJ1-3	-	-
CASSDDIADTQYF	TGCGCCAGCAGTGACGACATTGCGGATACGCAGTATTTT	TRBV10-1	TRBJ2-3	-	-
CASISSSGRYNEQFF	TGTGCCAGCATCTCTTCTAGCGGGCGCTACAATGAGCAGTTCTTC	TRBV28	TRBJ2-1	TRBD2	-
CASSLELTGSGEQYF	TGTGCCAGCAGCTTGGAGCTCACCGGGTCGGGCGAGCAGTACTTC	TRBV5-8	TRBJ2-7	-	-
CASSSPQGLEREKTQYF	TGTGCCAGCAGCTCCCCCCAAGGACTCGAGCGGGAGAAAACCCAGTACTTC	TRBV5-4	TRBJ2-5	TRBD2	-
CASSQGGGNTEAFF	TGCGCCAGCAGCCAAGGGGGGGGGAACACTGAAGCTTTCTTT	TRBV4-1	TRBJ1-1	-	-
CASTPEFSSYEQYF	TGTGCCAGCACCCCGGAGTTCAGCTCCTACGAGCAGTACTTC	TRBV5-5	TRBJ2-7	-	-
CASSPRVFYEQYF	TGTGCCAGCAGTCCCCGTGTGTTCTACGAGCAGTACTTC	TRBV12-3/TRBV12-4	TRBJ2-7	-	-
CASSLGGNPSYEQYF	TGTGCCAGCAGCTTAGGAGGAAACCCCTCCTACGAGCAGTACTTC	TRBV7-8	TRBJ2-7	-	once
CASSPGTSGSMDTQYF	TGTGCCAGCTCACCAGGGACTAGCGGGAGCATGGATACGCAGTATTTT	TRBV18	TRBJ2-3	TRBD2	-
CASSFTGDTEAFF	TGCGCCAGCAGCTTCACAGGGGACACTGAAGCTTTCTTT	TRBV5-1	TRBJ1-1	TRBD1	-
CASSLIAGGFTDTQYF	TGTGCCAGCAGCTTGATAGCGGGAGGTTTCACAGATACGCAGTATTTT	TRBV5-5	TRBJ2-3	TRBD2	-
CAWSGGGNSYEQYF	TGTGCCTGGAGTGGCGGGGGAAATTCCTACGAGCAGTACTTC	TRBV30	TRBJ2-7	TRBD2	-
CAWSDLAGVHGELFF	TGTGCCTGGAGTGATCTAGCGGGAGTTCACGGGGAGCTGTTTTTT	TRBV30	TRBJ2-2	TRBD2	-
CASSQWDSHRGYTF	TGTGCCAGCAGCCAATGGGACAGCCATAGGGGCTACACCTTC	TRBV3-1/TRBV3-2	TRBJ1-2	TRBD1	-
CASSKTSGSLYEQYF	TGTGCCAGTAGTAAGACTAGCGGGAGTTTGTACGAGCAGTACTTC	TRBV19	TRBJ2-7	TRBD2	few
CASRVAGGLAGELFF	TGTGCCAGCAGAGTAGCGGGAGGGCTAGCCGGGGAGCTGTTTTTT	TRBV6-6	TRBJ2-2	TRBD2	-
CASSLAWTGEQTQYF	TGTGCCAGCAGCTTAGCCTGGACAGGGGAACAGACCCAGTACTTC	TRBV7-7	TRBJ2-5	TRBD1	-
CASSFSGRGTGELFF	TGTGCCAGCAGTTTTAGCGGGAGAGGCACCGGGGAGCTGTTTTTT	TRBV5-4	TRBJ2-2	TRBD2	few
CASSLAGYNEQFF	TGTGCCAGCAGTCTAGCGGGCTACAATGAGCAGTTCTTC	TRBV6-2/TRBV6-3	TRBJ2-1	TRBD2	-
CASSPYNEQFF	TGTGCCAGCAGCCCTTACAATGAGCAGTTCTTC	TRBV11-2	TRBJ2-1	-	-
CASSHSPGGLSYEQYF	TGTGCCAGCAGCCATTCACCGGGAGGTCTTTCCTACGAGCAGTACTTC	TRBV11-2	TRBJ2-7	TRBD2	-
CASSYGAGRLTEAFF	TGTGCCAGCAGTTACGGCGCAGGGAGGCTTACTGAAGCTTTCTTT	TRBV6-5	TRBJ1-1	-	-
CASSPTGPYGYTF	TGTGCCAGCTCACCTACAGGCCCCTATGGCTACACCTTC	TRBV18	TRBJ1-2	-	few
CASGPGTSDTGELFF	TGTGCCAGCGGTCCCGGGACTAGCGACACCGGGGAGCTGTTTTTT	TRBV25-1	TRBJ2-2	TRBD2	-
CASSTRLGASYNEQFF	TGTGCCAGCAGTACACGACTAGGAGCCTCCTACAATGAGCAGTTCTTC	TRBV6-2/TRBV6-3	TRBJ2-1	-	-
CASSQGVANEQFF	TGTGCCAGCAGCCAAGGGGTAGCGAATGAGCAGTTCTTC	TRBV3-1/TRBV3-2	TRBJ2-1	-	-
CASRTSGRLGTQYF	TGTGCCAGCAGGACTAGCGGGAGGTTGGGGACCCAGTACTTC	TRBV2	TRBJ2-5	TRBD2	-
CASSPLSRTVYNEQFF	TGTGCCAGCAGCCCCTTATCTAGGACAGTCTACAATGAGCAGTTCTTC	TRBV5-4	TRBJ2-1	-	-
CASSEDRNYEQYF	TGTGCCAGCAGCGAGGACAGGAACTACGAGCAGTACTTC	TRBV6-5	TRBJ2-7	TRBD1	-
CASSVTSGMGYEQYF	TGTGCCAGCAGCGTGACTAGCGGGATGGGCTACGAGCAGTACTTC	TRBV9	TRBJ2-7	TRBD2	few
CASKDRDSLNEKLFF	TGTGCCAGTAAAGACCGGGACAGCCTTAATGAAAAACTGTTTTTT	TRBV19	TRBJ1-4	TRBD1	-
CASSFWGGKSHEQFF	TGTGCCAGCAGTTTCTGGGGAGGGAAATCCCATGAGCAGTTCTTC	TRBV28	TRBJ2-1	TRBD2	-